This TCR beta chain was sequenced for a study of shared clonotypes between healthy human individuals. Study context: Ranging from 18 to 49 in age, donors were two women and a few men.

Nashville, Tennessee was home to all donors, who were Caucasian adults. Both subsets, CD45RA+ naive and CD45RA-negative memory, were split from the CD4+ cells. The CDR3 extends over 15 amino acids. V was trimmed by 0 bases and J by 1 base, leaving 5 bases between them. Germline-derived CDR1 and CDR2 are SGHNT and YYREEE (reference sequence). The data were produced by immunoSEQ multiplex PCR, yet TCRdb's version contains in-frame clones alone and is incomplete. Of some 2,500,000 clones listed, 85% to 95% are singletons. With respect to this clone: Other DNA sequences in this sample translate to the same CDR3.

The chain is built from TRBV5-4 and TRBJ2-6; D gene unclear. The sequence was collected from a man in his late teens or twenties in good health. Some clones in this sample may be carry-over from other donors' samples. Material for sequencing was naive CD4+ T cells from PBMCs. Subset specified: CD45RA+ positively selected. The chain's CDR3 is CASSLAFSGANVLTF. The CDR3 coding sequence is TGTGCCAGCAGCTTGGCCTTTTCTGGGGCCAACGTCCTGACTTTC.